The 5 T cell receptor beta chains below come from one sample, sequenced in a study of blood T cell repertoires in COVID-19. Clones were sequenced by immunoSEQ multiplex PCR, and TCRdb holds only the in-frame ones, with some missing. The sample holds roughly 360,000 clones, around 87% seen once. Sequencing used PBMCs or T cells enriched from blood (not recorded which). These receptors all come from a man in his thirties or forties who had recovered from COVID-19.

The CDR3: CASSLWRGPEPRWYF. DNA of the CDR3: TGTGCCAGCAGCTTATGGCGGGGGCCGGAACCCCGGTGGTATTTT. The rearrangement uses TRBV7-6 and TRBJ2-3; TRBD2 is a possible D gene (7 bases). Germline V CDR1 and CDR2: SGHVS, FNYEAQ. V lost 2 bases to trimming and J lost 14 bases, with 23 bases between them. The CDR3 covers 15 residues.

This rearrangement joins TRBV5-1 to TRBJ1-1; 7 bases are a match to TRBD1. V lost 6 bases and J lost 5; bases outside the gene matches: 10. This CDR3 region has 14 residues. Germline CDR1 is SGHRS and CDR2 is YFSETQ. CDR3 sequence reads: CASTSDRTKTEAFF. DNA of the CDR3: TGCGCCAGCACCTCGGACAGGACTAAGACTGAAGCTTTCTTT.

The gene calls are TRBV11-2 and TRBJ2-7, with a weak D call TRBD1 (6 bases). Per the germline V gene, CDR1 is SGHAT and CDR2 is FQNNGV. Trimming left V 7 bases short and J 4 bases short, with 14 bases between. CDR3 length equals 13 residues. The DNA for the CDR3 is TGTGCCAGCACCGAGGGGGTCCCTTACGAGCAGTACTTC. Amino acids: CASTEGVPYEQYF.

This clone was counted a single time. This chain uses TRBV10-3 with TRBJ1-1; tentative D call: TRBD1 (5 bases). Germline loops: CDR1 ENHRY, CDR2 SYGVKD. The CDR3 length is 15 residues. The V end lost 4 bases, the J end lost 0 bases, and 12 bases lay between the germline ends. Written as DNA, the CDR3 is TGTGCCATCAGTGCTCAGGCAGGGATGAACACTGAAGCTTTCTTT. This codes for CAISAQAGMNTEAFF.

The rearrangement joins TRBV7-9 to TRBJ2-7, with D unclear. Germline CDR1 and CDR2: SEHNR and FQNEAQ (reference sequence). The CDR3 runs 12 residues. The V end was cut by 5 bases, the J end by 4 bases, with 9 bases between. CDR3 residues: CASSLNSYEQYF. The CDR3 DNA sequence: TGTGCCAGCAGCCTTAATTCTTACGAGCAGTACTTC.